The rows below give T cell receptor beta chains drawn from one sample of a study of blood T cell repertoires in COVID-19. Clones were sequenced by immunoSEQ multiplex PCR, and TCRdb holds only the in-frame ones, with some missing. The profile shows more than 200,000 clones, over 70% of them singletons. The sample consisted of peripheral blood. The receptors were gathered from a man aged 35 to 55 with active or convalescent COVID-19. Each CDR3 is given with its conserved first and last residue. A D gene is named only where the DNA matches it firmly. Clone size is stated in some rows and not others, as once, few, many or a class when expanded.

TRBD1	TRBV10-1	NA	TRBJ2-7	TGCGCCAAAGACCGGGACAGAAGTTACGAGCAGTACTTC	CAKDRDRSYEQYF
NA	TRBV7-6	NA	TRBJ2-1	TGTGCCAGCAGCTTTGAGGTTTCAGGGTTCGAGCAGTTCTTC	CASSFEVSGFEQFF
TRBD2	TRBV24-1	NA	TRBJ2-1	TGTGCCACCAGTGATCTCCTAGCGGACAATGAGCAGTTCTTC	CATSDLLADNEQFF
NA	TRBV5-1	NA	TRBJ2-1	TGCGCCAGCAGCTTGTGGAAGGTGGAGGGATTGGGCAATGAGCAGTTCTTC	CASSLWKVEGLGNEQFF
NA	TRBV12-5	NA	TRBJ1-1	TGTGCTAGTGGTTTGGTACTGGGCCACGTTGAAGCTTTCTTT	CASGLVLGHVEAFF
TRBD1	TRBV10-1	NA	TRBJ2-3	TGCGCCAGCAGTGACAGGGGGCGGACAGATACGCAGTATTTT	CASSDRGRTDTQYF
NA	TRBV3-1/TRBV3-2	NA	TRBJ1-1	TGTGCCAGCAGCCAAGTAACAAGGGGGGGACGAGCTTTCTTT	CASSQVTRGGRAFF
NA	TRBV25-1	NA	TRBJ2-1	TGTGCCAGCAGTGCATACAATGAGCAGTTCTTC	CASSAYNEQFF
NA	TRBV5-4	NA	TRBJ2-7	TGTGCCAGCAGCGGGGGGGGCCAGGGCTACGAGCAGTACTTC	CASSGGGQGYEQYF
TRBD2	TRBV2	NA	TRBJ2-7	TGTGCCAGCACCAAGACTAGCGGGGGGACGGCGTACTTC	CASTKTSGGTAYF
TRBD1	TRBV7-3	once	TRBJ1-1	TGTGCCAGCAGCTCGGACAGGTACACTGAAGCTTTCTTT	CASSSDRYTEAFF
NA	TRBV7-9	NA	TRBJ1-2	TGTGCCAGCAGCTTCGACGATTTGAGGGTATATGGCTACACCTTC	CASSFDDLRVYGYTF
NA	TRBV11-2	once	TRBJ1-4	TGTGCCAGCAGCTCTAGAGGACAGACTAAAGAAAAACTGTTTTTT	CASSSRGQTKEKLFF
TRBD1	TRBV7-2	NA	TRBJ2-7	TGTGCCAGCAGCCCGGACAGGGACTCCTACGAGCAGTACTTC	CASSPDRDSYEQYF
TRBD1	TRBV7-8	NA	TRBJ1-1	TGTGCCAGCAGCTTTTGGACAGGGAGGAACACTGAAGCTTTCTTT	CASSFWTGRNTEAFF
NA	TRBV4-3	NA	TRBJ1-1	TGCGCCAGCAGCCAAGATCCGGGGTTGGGTGAAGCTTTCTTT	CASSQDPGLGEAFF
TRBD2	TRBV7-7	NA	TRBJ2-2	TGTGCTAGCAGCTTGTCTAGCGGGGGGTCCCGGGAGCTGTTTTTT	CASSLSSGGSRELFF
NA	TRBV5-1	NA	TRBJ2-2	TGCGCCAGCAGCTTGCGAGGAGCGAACACCGGGGAGCTGTTTTTT	CASSLRGANTGELFF
NA	TRBV9	NA	TRBJ1-6	TGTGCCAGCAGCGCCACCCAGACAGTATTACATAATTCACCCCTCCACTTT	CASSATQTVLHNSPLHF
TRBD2	TRBV7-2	NA	TRBJ2-7	TGTGCCAGCAGCTTTTCTAGCGGGGGGCACTACGAGCAGTACTTC	CASSFSSGGHYEQYF
NA	TRBV30	NA	TRBJ2-3	TGTGCCTGGAGTTTAGAGGCGGAGGGCACAGATACGCAGTATTTT	CAWSLEAEGTDTQYF
NA	TRBV4-1	NA	TRBJ2-7	TGCGCCAGCAGCCGGGCAATGGTACCCTACGAGCAGTACTTC	CASSRAMVPYEQYF
NA	TRBV7-6	NA	TRBJ1-5	TGTGCCAGCAGCTCGGGGGGGTTGCAGCCCCAGCATTTT	CASSSGGLQPQHF
NA	TRBV9	NA	TRBJ2-1	TGTGCCAGCAGCGGAGGGGGGACTAACTCCTACAATGAGCAGTTCTTC	CASSGGGTNSYNEQFF
TRBD1	TRBV30	NA	TRBJ1-6	TGTGCCTGTATGACAGGGGGTAATTCACCCCTCCACTTT	CACMTGGNSPLHF
NA	TRBV12-3/TRBV12-4	once	TRBJ2-7	TGTGCCAGCAGTCGGGGAGAAGGCGAGCAGTACTTC	CASSRGEGEQYF
NA	TRBV27	once	TRBJ2-5	TGTGCCAGCAGTTTGGCGCGGACGGGGGAAGAGACCCAGTACTTC	CASSLARTGEETQYF
NA	TRBV4-1	NA	TRBJ1-2	TGCGCCAGCAGCCACGACAGTTATGGCTACACCTTC	CASSHDSYGYTF
TRBD2	TRBV19	NA	TRBJ2-5	TGTGCCAGTTCCCCCTCGGGAGGAGAAGAGACCCAGTACTTC	CASSPSGGEETQYF
NA	TRBV7-8	NA	TRBJ1-5	TGTGCCAGCAGTTCCAATCAGGGTCAGCCCCAGCATTTT	CASSSNQGQPQHF
TRBD2	TRBV9	NA	TRBJ2-5	TGTGCCAGCAGCTCCTCCGGGACTAGACAAGAGACCCAGTACTTC	CASSSSGTRQETQYF
TRBD2	TRBV5-4	few	TRBJ2-2	TGTGCCAGCAGCTTGGGCCTAGCGGCGAACACCGGGGAGCTGTTTTTT	CASSLGLAANTGELFF
NA	TRBV5-1	NA	TRBJ1-4	TGCGCCAGCAGCTCCGGGACACATTCCGGTACTAATGAAAAACTGTTTTTT	CASSSGTHSGTNEKLFF
TRBD1	TRBV6-5	NA	TRBJ1-5	TGTGCCAGCAGTATGGGACAGGGATATCAGCCCCAGCATTTT	CASSMGQGYQPQHF
TRBD2	TRBV24-1	NA	TRBJ2-1	TGTGCCACCAGTGATAACAGCGGGGACGGACGTTCCTACAATGAGCAGTTCTTC	CATSDNSGDGRSYNEQFF
TRBD1	TRBV7-9	NA	TRBJ2-7	TGTGCCAGCAGCCTGCCGAGGACAGGGTTGAAGGGCGAGCAGTACTTC	CASSLPRTGLKGEQYF
NA	TRBV19	NA	TRBJ1-1	TGTGCCAGTAGTAGAGAAAGGGGGTCCCCCAACACTGAAGCTTTCTTT	CASSRERGSPNTEAFF
TRBD2	TRBV5-4	NA	TRBJ2-3	TGTGCCAGCAGCCTCGGGGGGATGAGCACAGATACGCAGTATTTT	CASSLGGMSTDTQYF
TRBD1	TRBV27	NA	TRBJ1-6	TGTGCCAGCAGTCTGGGACAGGGCCGGAACTCACCCCTCCACTTT	CASSLGQGRNSPLHF
TRBD1	TRBV2	NA	TRBJ1-3	TGTGCCAGCAGTGTAACCGGGACAGGGGACGGAAACACCATATATTTT	CASSVTGTGDGNTIYF
NA	TRBV6-6	NA	TRBJ1-5	TGTGCCAGCAGTTACAAGGGAGGCAATCAGCCCCAGCATTTT	CASSYKGGNQPQHF
NA	TRBV27	NA	TRBJ1-1	TGTGCCAGCAGTTTATCTGCGGGGACTGAAGCTTTCTTT	CASSLSAGTEAFF
TRBD1	TRBV6-5	NA	TRBJ1-2	TGTGCCAGCAGGAGTCTATCGGGACAGAACTATGGCTACACCTTC	CASRSLSGQNYGYTF
NA	TRBV12-3/TRBV12-4	NA	TRBJ1-2	TGTGCCAGCTCCAGGACATTGGGTGGCTACACCTTC	CASSRTLGGYTF
NA	TRBV4-1	NA	TRBJ2-3	TGCGCCAGCAGCCAAGCCCAGGGGTTAGATACGCAGTATTTT	CASSQAQGLDTQYF
TRBD1	TRBV2	few	TRBJ2-1	TGTGCCAGCTCAGACAGGGGGCTTTCCAATGAGCAGTTCTTC	CASSDRGLSNEQFF
TRBD1	TRBV4-1	NA	TRBJ1-1	TGCGCCAGCAGCCAAGTAGACAGGGAAAACCCTGAAGCTTTCTTT	CASSQVDRENPEAFF
NA	TRBV19	once	TRBJ1-3	TGTGCCAGTAGTCGCACAGGGAGCTCTGGAAACACCATATATTTT	CASSRTGSSGNTIYF
NA	TRBV21-1	NA	TRBJ2-4	TGTGCCAGCAGGCGCAGGGAAGGGGGCTTAGCCAAAAACATTCAGTACTTC	CASRRREGGLAKNIQYF
NA	TRBV7-2	many	TRBJ2-2	TGTGCCAGCAGGGGATCGGGGAGCACCGGGGAGCTGTTTTTT	CASRGSGSTGELFF
NA	TRBV6-6	NA	TRBJ1-2	TGTGCCAGCAGTTTAAGGGGTGGCGACTATGGCTACACCTTC	CASSLRGGDYGYTF
NA	TRBV30	NA	TRBJ2-1	TGTGCCTGGAGTGTGGCGGGGTACAATGAGCAGTTCTTC	CAWSVAGYNEQFF
NA	TRBV18	NA	TRBJ2-1	TGTGCCAGCTCCCTCCAGGGGCTAGGTAGGGAGCAGTTCTTC	CASSLQGLGREQFF